This T cell receptor (beta chain) was profiled in a study of T cell changes during pregnancy in multiple sclerosis. The germline CDR1 and CDR2 sequences are SGHDN and FVKESK. This CDR3 comprises 14 residues. V was pared by 1 base and J by 2 bases, with 9 bases between. Profiling relied on immunoSEQ multiplex PCR, and the TCRdb table lists in-frame clones only, not all of them. The sample includes 40,000 to 50,000 clones, 90% of them seen just once. This clonotype was sampled from a female donor with multiple sclerosis, enrolled in a pregnancy study. The gene calls are TRBV14 and TRBJ2-7, with D possibly matching TRBD1 (5 bases). Sequences were derived from CD8+ T cells from peripheral blood mononuclear cells, sampled in the first trimester of pregnancy. CDR3 coding DNA: TGTGCCAGCAGCCAAGGACAGCTTCCCTACGAGCAGTACTTC. It is translated as CASSQGQLPYEQYF. Based on the CDR3 plus reference TRBV14 and TRBJ2-7, the full variable domain is EAGVTQFPSHSVIEKGQTVTLRCDPISGHDNLYWYRRVMGKEIKFLLHFVKESKQDESGMPNNRFLAERTGGTYSTLKVQPAELEDSGVYFCASSQGQLPYEQYFGPGTRLTVT.